This entry lists 19 T cell receptor beta chains sequenced from one sample in a study of Ad26.COV2.S vaccination and SARS-CoV-2 variants. Specified treatment: some 20 received Ad26.COV2.S at low or high dose, single or two shots; a few received placebo; per-sample allocation not given. The samples were gathered on day 63 after the first injection of vaccine or placebo. The table came from immunoSEQ multiplex PCR; TCRdb's copy has only in-frame clones and leaves some out. In the table there are about 390,000 clones, approximately 91% of which are singletons. The input for sequencing was peripheral blood, taken in a trial of Ad26.COV2.S vaccine versus placebo. The receptor set was obtained from a person between 18 and 59 years old who received the Ad26.COV2.S COVID-19 vaccine or a placebo.

In this sample, this clone turned up a few times. This chain connects TRBV9 to TRBJ1-2; 7 nucleotides align to TRBD1. Germline trimming cut 7 bases from V and 2 bases from J; bases unmatched to any gene: 11. The germline V gene has CDR1 SGDLS and CDR2 YYNGEE. This CDR3 region has 15 residues. The CDR3 nucleotides are TGTGCCAGCTCCGCCCGGGACAGAGCCAACTATGGCTACACCTTC. Protein product: CASSARDRANYGYTF.

The count of this clone is one. The rearrangement links TRBV3-1 (or the pseudogene TRBV3-2) to TRBJ1-5, with D possibly being TRBD1 (5 bases). CDR1 is LGHDT, CDR2 YNNKEL, per germline (reference sequence). This CDR3 has 15 amino acids. The germline V and J ends were trimmed by 0 bases and 2 bases, with 8 bases remaining between them. CDR3 sequence (DNA): TGTGCCAGCAGCCAAGACGGGGGTCGCAATCAGCCCCAGCATTTT. This encodes CASSQDGGRNQPQHF.

J is TRBJ2-5 and V is TRBV5-1; TRBD1 aligns across 8 bases. The germline gives CDR1 SGHRS, CDR2 YFSETQ. The CDR3 totals 16 residues. V trimming: 2 bases; J trimming: 5 bases; junction bases outside the gene matches: 11. The CDR3 DNA is TGCGCCAGCAGCTTAACAGGGGGTAATTCTAGGGAGACCCAGTACTTC. Translating gives CASSLTGGNSRETQYF.

The V gene is TRBV10-3, the J gene TRBJ1-5; 8 nucleotides agree with TRBD1. Trimming cost V 6 bases and J 8 bases; bases outside gene matches: 6. Germline CDR1 and CDR2: ENHRY and SYGVKD. CDR3 size: 13 residues. The CDR3 loop reads CAISTGGVKPQHF. CDR3 DNA: TGTGCCATCAGCACAGGGGGTGTCAAGCCCCAGCATTTT.

This chain links TRBV3-1 (or the pseudogene TRBV3-2) with TRBJ1-5; a weak D match, TRBD1 (5 bases). CDR1 and CDR2 (germline): LGHDT, YNNKEL (reference sequence). CDR3 length: 15 amino acids. V lost 1 base and J 5 bases, leaving 12 bases between the germline ends. The CDR3 nucleotides read TGTGCCAGCAGCCAAGCTCCTGGGGGGGATCAGCCCCAGCATTTT. Protein product: CASSQAPGGDQPQHF.

The genes are TRBV27 and TRBJ1-2, with a possible D match to TRBD1 (5 bases). CDR3 size: 12 residues. Germline-derived CDR1 and CDR2 are MNHEY and SMNVEV (reference sequence). Trimming pared 3 bases from V and 6 bases from J, leaving 8 bases between. In DNA form, the CDR3 reads TGTGCCAGCAGTTTCCAGGGTCATGGCTACACCTTC. It codes for CASSFQGHGYTF.

The V and J genes are TRBV27 and TRBJ1-4; TRBD1 aligns across 8 bases. V shed 6 bases and J 3 bases; nucleotides not matched to a gene: 3. From germline, CDR1 is MNHEY and CDR2 SMNVEV (reference sequence). This CDR3 has 14 residues. CDR3 loop: CASRLGQANEKLFF. The CDR3 DNA reads as TGTGCCAGCAGGTTGGGACAGGCTAATGAAAAACTGTTTTTT. Full variable domain (outside the CDR3, taken from reference TRBV27 and TRBJ1-4): EAQVTQNPRYLITVTGKKLTVTCSQNMNHEYMSWYRQDPGLGLRQIYYSMNVEVTDKGDVPEGYKVSRKEKRNFPLILESPSPNQTSLYFCASRLGQANEKLFFGSGTQLSVL.

The chain has TRBV28 and TRBJ2-7; weak D call: TRBD2 (5 bases). Germline V CDR1 and CDR2: MDHEN, SYDVKM. There are 17 residues in the CDR3. The germline V and J ends were trimmed by 4 bases and 3 bases, with 22 bases remaining between them. CDR3: CASSYGVRTLGGYEQYF. In nucleotides, the CDR3 is TGTGCCAGCAGTTACGGTGTAAGGACCCTTGGAGGCTACGAGCAGTACTTC.

The rearrangement joins TRBV30 to TRBJ2-3; TRBD1 matches at 7 bases. V was pared by 7 bases and J by 3 bases, with 7 bases of the junction left unmatched. Per the germline V gene, CDR1 is GTSNPN and CDR2 is SVGIG (reference sequence). The CDR3 sequence is 13 residues long. The CDR3 reads CALQGMGTDTQYF. Written as DNA, the CDR3 is TGTGCCTTACAGGGGATGGGTACAGATACGCAGTATTTT.

The rearrangement uses TRBV25-1 and TRBJ2-5; TRBD1 or TRBD2 may be the D gene (5 bases each). V was cut by 5 bases and J by 2 bases, with 21 bases left in between. The germline gives CDR1 MGHDK, CDR2 SYGVNS. This CDR3 contains 17 residues. CDR3 bases: TGTGCCAGCAGTACCCACGGGGCAACCCCTACTCAAGAGACCCAGTACTTC. This sequence encodes CASSTHGATPTQETQYF. Supplemented by reference TRBV25-1 and TRBJ2-5, the full variable domain reads EADIYQTPRYLVIGTGKKITLECSQTMGHDKMYWYQQDPGMELHLIHYSYGVNSTEKGDLSSESTVSRIRTEHFPLTLESARPSHTSQYLCASSTHGATPTQETQYFGPGTRLLVL.

The CDR3 DNA reads as TGCGCCAGCAGCTTGGCTCAGGGATCAGTAGATGAGCAGTTCTTC. Translated: CASSLAQGSVDEQFF. This sequence joins TRBV5-1 and TRBJ2-1, with D tentatively TRBD1 (5 bases). This CDR3 region has 15 residues. The germline V and J ends were trimmed by 0 bases and 8 bases, with 15 bases remaining between them. CDR1 is SGHRS, CDR2 YFSETQ, per germline.

The chain recombines TRBV27 with TRBJ1-6; D gene uncertain. The CDR3 is made up of 12 amino acids. Germline V gene data show CDR1 as MNHEY and CDR2 as SMNVEV (reference sequence). V was trimmed by 4 bases and J by 9 bases, leaving 7 bases between them. The chain's CDR3 is CASSSSSSPLHF. The DNA for the CDR3 is TGTGCCAGCAGTTCCAGCTCTTCACCCCTCCACTTT.

In its sample, this clone was seen once. The chain links TRBV25-1 to TRBJ2-7; D is perhaps TRBD1 (6 bases). V dropped 10 bases and J dropped 5 bases, with 18 bases sitting between them. The CDR3 has 13 residues. Looked up from germline, CDR1 is MGHDK and CDR2 is SYGVNS. DNA for the CDR3: TGTGCCACCCAGAACAGGGCGGCTCACGAGCAGTACTTC. Its protein is CATQNRAAHEQYF.

This chain uses TRBV19 with TRBJ1-1; no firm D call. CDR1 and CDR2 (germline): LNHDA, SQIVND (reference sequence). Trimming removed 7 bases at V and 4 bases at J, with 31 bases between. This CDR3 is 19 amino acids long. The CDR3 here is CASTNPWAGEKVGGTEAFF. CDR3 DNA sequence: TGTGCCAGTACCAACCCCTGGGCCGGGGAAAAGGTAGGAGGCACTGAAGCTTTCTTT. The full variable domain, completed using reference TRBV19 and TRBJ1-1, is DGGITQSPKYLFRKEGQNVTLSCEQNLNHDAMYWYRQDPGQGLRLIYYSQIVNDFQKGDIAEGYSVSREKKESFPLTVTSAQKNPTAFYLCASTNPWAGEKVGGTEAFFGQGTRLTVV.

The chain employs TRBV6-5 and TRBJ1-1; the D is unclear. Germline loops: CDR1 MNHEY, CDR2 SVGAGI. This CDR3 comprises 13 residues. Trimming removed 6 bases at V and 1 base at J, with 9 bases between. The CDR3 reads CASRAEQNTEAFF. The CDR3 coding sequence is TGTGCCAGCAGGGCAGAACAGAACACTGAAGCTTTCTTT.

The chain has TRBV5-1 and TRBJ2-5, with a tentative D call TRBD2 (7 bases). Trimming took off 0 bases at V and 2 bases at J, with 14 bases between the two ends. The CDR3 is 16 residues long. Germline assignment: CDR1 SGHRS and CDR2 YFSETQ. CDR3 loop: CASSLGWAGAQETQYF. Written as DNA, the CDR3 is TGCGCCAGCAGCTTGGGTTGGGCGGGGGCACAAGAGACCCAGTACTTC.

The chain joins TRBV19 to TRBJ1-2, with D unclear. The CDR3 has 14 residues. Germline CDR1 is LNHDA and CDR2 is SQIVND (reference sequence). Trimming stripped 7 bases from V and 5 bases from J, with 17 bases between. The CDR3 bases are TGTGCCAGTACAAGAGATCACCCCCTATATGGCTACACCTTC. Amino acid sequence: CASTRDHPLYGYTF.

This chain links TRBV24-1 with TRBJ2-3, with 8 nucleotides matching TRBD2. CDR1 KGHDR and CDR2 SFDVKD come from the germline V gene. Germline trimming cut 7 bases from V and 4 bases from J; bases unmatched to any gene: 3. CDR3 length: 13 amino acids. The CDR3: CATRRGAADTQYF. The CDR3 DNA sequence: TGTGCCACCAGGCGGGGGGCCGCAGATACGCAGTATTTT.

V and J are TRBV10-3 and TRBJ1-1; no clear D gene. Trimming removed 0 bases at V and 1 base at J, with 12 bases between. From germline, CDR1 is ENHRY and CDR2 SYGVKD. This CDR3 has 16 amino acids. CDR3 sequence reads: CAISESPLGENTEAFF. DNA for the CDR3: TGTGCCATCAGTGAGTCGCCCCTTGGGGAGAACACTGAAGCTTTCTTT.